What follows is one TCR beta chain and its context. Its binding antigen is unknown. No much larger clone is present one base from it, and per-base qualities are unavailable. This sample was included in a study of blood T cell repertoires in COVID-19 (dated by TCRdb to about 2020). For context, the study as a whole: Collaborator samples came from the United States, Italy and Spain and covered acute and convalescent phases of COVID-19. The repertoires were released in a freely available public database meant as a resource for research on the immune response to SARS-CoV-2. The prospective study material was composed of cDNA or gDNA derived from T cells, B-cell-depleted T cells, or PBMCs. Where HLA class I and class II types were available, the types were taken from metadata supplied by the sample provider, not from assay-based typing. The dataset comprised deeply sampled blood TCRbeta repertoires from subjects exposed to, actively infected with, or recovered from COVID-19. Samples were obtained from the ongoing ImmuneRACE study (first 160 participants) and from 1,254 subjects provided by 6 global collaborators. Nearly every sample came with metadata listing a de-identified subject ID, COVID-19 status, age in years and sex.

From the cysteine through the phenylalanine, the CDR3 covers 16 amino acids. Only CDR3 DNA remains: 48 bases, in frame from the first base. CDR1 and CDR2 (MGHRA, YSYEKL) derive from the germline V gene. Between the V and J ends, shortened by 4 bases and 6 bases respectively, the junction contains 18 bases. One collaborating source in Seattle enrolled patients while the patients were actively infected and followed the patients over time throughout the course of disease. Each collaborating institution followed its own protocols to collect whole blood in K2EDTA tubes. For TCRbeta analysis, collaborators shipped samples in one of three forms: frozen whole blood, isolated PBMCs, or DNA extracted from either of those sample types. TCRbeta CDR3 regions were amplified from genomic DNA by means of the immunoSEQ Assay, a bias-controlled multiplex PCR. For the original study's pipeline: Nucleated cell counts per sample were estimated from amplification of reference gene primers within the assay. To quantify the absolute abundance of each unique TCRbeta CDR3 rearrangement, sequence reads were collapsed and filtered. Productive Simpson clonality was computed per sample as the square root of Simpson's diversity index over productive rearrangements. TCRdb took over this immuneACCESS table, retaining in-frame rearrangements with V and J assigned. Such tables are incomplete; in checked studies, under half of the missing clones stem from an unresolved V gene, and the remainder is unexplained. V and J calls and clone size follow that table, whereas D and trimming were derived from the DNA. The sample profile shows about 160,000 clones; 92% of them were found once. Approximately 4.9% of the sample goes to the ten largest clones.

What the research found in general, with its limitations: How much clinical and demographic metadata was included differed by source and by participant, and the metadata was provided uncurated.

The chain joins TRBV4-1 to TRBJ2-2; a tentative D match to TRBD2 spans 7 bases. The TCR was taken from a man aged 25-40 years with COVID-19, enrolled during active disease. Material for sequencing was peripheral blood. The CDR3 protein: CASSPLRGGGAGELFF. The DNA sequence reads TGCGCCAGCAGCCCACTTCGAGGGGGGGGAGCCGGGGAGCTGTTTTTT.